This T cell receptor beta chain derives from a study of Tregs in tolerant kidney transplant recipients. This CDR3 has 15 amino acids. The junction had 2 bases not matched to a gene; V was cut back by 3 bases and J by 1 base. CDR1 is SEHNR, CDR2 FQNEAQ, per germline (reference sequence). Data came from immunoSEQ multiplex PCR; TCRdb stores just in-frame clones and leaves some out. The data contain tens of thousands of clones, roughly 93% of them singletons. Recipients received nonmyeloablative bone marrow transplants from related graft donors, with transient mixed chimerism. Thawed PBMCs were FACS-sorted into unstimulated CD4+CD25+CD127- regulatory T cells, CD4+CD25- non-regulatory cells, CD4 and CD8 cells. In this sample, this clone turned up once. The target antigen is unknown. Whole-study findings and limits: Activated donor B cell expansion appeared to reveal the most relevant donor-specific TCRbeta repertoire. For some patients, primers changed over time, blocking nucleotide-level comparison. Few patients were studied, so findings need validation in larger groups.

The sample in question was CD4+ T cells from blood (PBMCs), obtained 12 months after the transplant. The sequence derives from a human patient who received a combined kidney and bone marrow transplant. Part of the T cells may come from the graft donor. The chain employs TRBV7-9 and TRBJ1-4, with TRBD1 identical over 7 bases. CDR3 amino acids: CASSLTGQTNEKLFF. CDR3 DNA: TGTGCCAGCAGCTTGACAGGGCAAACTAATGAAAAACTGTTTTTT.